This T cell receptor (beta chain) was sequenced in a study of OX40 agonist ivuxolimab in advanced cancers. Study-wide context: The costimulatory receptor OX40 (CD134) was targeted by ivuxolimab, a fully human IgG2 agonistic monoclonal antibody. Three dose-escalation patients achieved partial responses, one with hepatocellular carcinoma and two with cutaneous melanoma. The monotherapy dose-escalation portion (N of about 49 patients) of the phase I ivuxolimab trial is reported in the paper. Intravenous ivuxolimab was administered to patients every 2 weeks at six dose levels: 0.01, 0.1, 0.3, 1.5, 3 and 10 mg/kg. Prior anti-PD-1, anti-PD-L1 or anti-CTLA-4 therapy was permitted, and checkpoint inhibitors had been received by about 36% of dose-escalation patients. Of the approximately 50 dose-escalation patients, hepatocellular carcinoma was present in approximately 20, melanoma in approximately 15, renal cell carcinoma in 9 and head and neck cancer in 9. A male proportion of around 81% and a mean age of around 60 years, ranging from 23 to 79, were recorded for the dose-escalation cohort. The purpose of peripheral TCRbeta sequencing was to test whether ivuxolimab changed TCR sequence diversity and led to clonal T-cell expansion.

Points the paper makes about the study in general: After ivuxolimab, CD8+ T cells had more expanded clones than CD4+ T cells on average. At doses of 0.1 to 3.0 mg/kg, clonal expansion of both CD4+ and CD8+ T cells in blood was seen between baseline and week 6. In partial responders in the 0.1-3.0 mg/kg groups, normalized peripheral clonal expansion was found to be among the lowest, especially among CD8+ T cells. The antigen specificity of the peripheral T cells that underwent clonal expansion was not determined. Low levels of normalized T-cell clonal expansion were also shown by some nonresponding patients.

Patients with a history of autoimmune disease or receiving systemic immunosuppression were excluded from the trial. In every dose cohort, peripheral blood was drawn for TCR sequencing at baseline, cycle 4 day 1, and cycle 7 day 1. The samples were taken from a phase I, first-in-human, multicenter, open-label dose-escalation trial of ivuxolimab. The trial enrolled adults with locally advanced or metastatic head and neck squamous cell, hepatocellular, melanoma or renal cell carcinoma. Before TCR sequencing, CD4+ T cells and CD8+ T cells were sorted from peripheral blood as separate populations. For sequencing of the TCRbeta CDR3 region, genomic DNA was extracted from the sorted cells. The immunoSEQ Assay was used to sequence the TCRbeta CDR3 regions. Entries here come from immuneACCESS through TCRdb and include only in-frame sequences with V and J called. Some clones fail to appear in such tables; in the studies checked, an unresolved V gene covers under half of the shortfall, and the cause of the remainder is unknown. This sample holds approximately 96,000 clones; roughly 87% were observed only once. The top ten hold 1.5% to 2% of the sample.

CDR1 and CDR2, per the germline V gene (reference sequence), are LNHDA and SQIVND. V drops 3 bases and J drops 8 bases, leaving 8 bases in between. The CDR3 runs 12 residues from the cysteine to the phenylalanine. CDR3 DNA only is kept here, 36 bases in frame from base 1. With respect to this clone: What antigen it recognizes has not been identified. Within one base of it there is no much larger clone, and no base qualities were kept.

Rearrangement joined TRBV19 to TRBJ2-1; the D segment could be TRBD1, given 5 matching bases. This TCR came from an adult with an advanced solid tumor such as melanoma, head and neck, liver or kidney cancer. Sequencing used CD4+ or CD8+ T cells sorted from blood, obtained in a trial of the OX40 agonist ivuxolimab. The bases read TGTGCCAGTAGTATCTGGGGCTATGAGCAGTTCTTC. It codes for CASSIWGYEQFF.